The sequence of this T cell receptor (beta chain) was determined in a study of T-cell memory formation after mild COVID-19. Study-level information: TCR clusters mostly belonged to single donors. Study-level results: Pre-infection memory harbored some responding clones, suggesting cross-reactive memory joined.

This clonotype was observed a handful of times. Its antigen is still unknown. It was 5'RACE with constant-segment primers that produced the TCR alpha and TCR beta cDNA libraries, which carried sample barcodes and UMIs. TCRdb passed the 5' RACE reads through MiXCR, listing each CDR3 protein once. The profile covers 150,000 or so distinct CDR3 sequences, with 25% appearing a single time and approximately 25% taken by the ten largest. The V and J ends lost 0 bases and 7 bases respectively, with 7 bases between them. Germline V gene lookup returns CDR1 MNHEY and CDR2 SMNVEV (reference sequence). This CDR3 is 13 amino acids long.

The J gene is TRBJ2-1, the V gene TRBV27; D call uncertain. The sample taken for sequencing was PBMCs or a T cell subset sorted from them (not recorded which). The TCR sequence derives from an adult woman who had mild COVID-19 (a few samples of this study predate the infection). Cell type and time point are not known. The CDR3 coding sequence is TGTGCCAGCAGTTTATCGGTCCGGAATGAGCAGTTCTTC. Its translation: CASSLSVRNEQFF.